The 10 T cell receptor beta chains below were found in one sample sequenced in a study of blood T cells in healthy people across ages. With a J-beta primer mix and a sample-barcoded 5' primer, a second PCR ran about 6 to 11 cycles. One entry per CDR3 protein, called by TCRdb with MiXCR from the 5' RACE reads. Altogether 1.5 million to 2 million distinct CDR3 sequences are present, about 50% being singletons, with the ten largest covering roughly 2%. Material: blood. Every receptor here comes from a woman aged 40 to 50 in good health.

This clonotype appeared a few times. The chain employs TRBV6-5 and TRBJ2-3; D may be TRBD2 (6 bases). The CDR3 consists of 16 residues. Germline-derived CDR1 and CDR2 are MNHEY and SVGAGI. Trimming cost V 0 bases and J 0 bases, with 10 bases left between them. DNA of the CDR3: TGTGCCAGCAGTTACTCGGTAGCGGCTAGCACAGATACGCAGTATTTT. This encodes CASSYSVAASTDTQYF.

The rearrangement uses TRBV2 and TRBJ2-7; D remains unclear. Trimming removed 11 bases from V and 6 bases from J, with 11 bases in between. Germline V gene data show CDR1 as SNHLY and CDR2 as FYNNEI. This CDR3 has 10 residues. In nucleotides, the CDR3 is TGTGCCTCCAAGGGCGTCGAGCAGTACTTC. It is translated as CASKGVEQYF.

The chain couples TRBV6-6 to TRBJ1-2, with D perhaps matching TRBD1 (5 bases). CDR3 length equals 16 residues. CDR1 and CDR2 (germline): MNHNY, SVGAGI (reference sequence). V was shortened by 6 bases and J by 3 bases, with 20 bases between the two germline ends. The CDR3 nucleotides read TGTGCCAGCAGCTATGGGACGGAGCCACCATACTATGGCTACACCTTC. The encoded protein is CASSYGTEPPYYGYTF.

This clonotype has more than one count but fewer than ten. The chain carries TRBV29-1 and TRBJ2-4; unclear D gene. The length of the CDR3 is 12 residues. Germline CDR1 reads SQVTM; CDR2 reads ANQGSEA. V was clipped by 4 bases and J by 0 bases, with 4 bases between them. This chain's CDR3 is CSVAVAKNIQYF. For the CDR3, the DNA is TGCAGCGTTGCGGTAGCCAAAAACATTCAGTACTTC.

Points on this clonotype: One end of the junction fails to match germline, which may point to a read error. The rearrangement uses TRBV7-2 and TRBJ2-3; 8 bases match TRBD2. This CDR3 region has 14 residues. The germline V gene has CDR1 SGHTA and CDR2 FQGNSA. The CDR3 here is CASSTRTSKDTQYF. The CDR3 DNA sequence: TGTGCCAGCAGCACCCGGACTAGCAAAGATACGCAGTATTTT.

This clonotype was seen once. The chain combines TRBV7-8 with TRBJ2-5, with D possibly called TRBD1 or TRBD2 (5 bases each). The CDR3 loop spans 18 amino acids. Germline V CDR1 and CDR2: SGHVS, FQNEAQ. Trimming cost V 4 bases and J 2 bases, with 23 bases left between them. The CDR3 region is CASSSLNPGPKVQETQYF. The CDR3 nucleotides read TGTGCCAGCAGCTCTCTTAACCCGGGGCCAAAGGTTCAAGAGACCCAGTACTTC.

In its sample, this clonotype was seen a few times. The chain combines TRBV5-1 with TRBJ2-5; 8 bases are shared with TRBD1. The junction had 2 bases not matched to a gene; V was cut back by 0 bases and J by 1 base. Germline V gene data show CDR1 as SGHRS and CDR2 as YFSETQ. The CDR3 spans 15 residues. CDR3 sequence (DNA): TGCGCCAGCAGCTTGGCGCAGGGGGCCCAAGAGACCCAGTACTTC. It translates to CASSLAQGAQETQYF.

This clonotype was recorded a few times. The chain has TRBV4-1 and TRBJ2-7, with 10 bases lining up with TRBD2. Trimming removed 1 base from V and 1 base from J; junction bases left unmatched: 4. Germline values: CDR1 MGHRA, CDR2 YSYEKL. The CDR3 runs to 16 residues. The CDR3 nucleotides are TGCGCCAGCAGCCAAGTTCCTAGCGGGGGATCCTACGAGCAGTACTTC. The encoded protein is CASSQVPSGGSYEQYF.

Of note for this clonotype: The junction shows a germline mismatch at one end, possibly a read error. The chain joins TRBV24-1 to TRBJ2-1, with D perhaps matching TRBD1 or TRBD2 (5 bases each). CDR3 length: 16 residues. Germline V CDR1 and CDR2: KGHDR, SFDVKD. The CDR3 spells CATSRARGASDNEQFF. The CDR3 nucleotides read TGTGCCACCAGCAGGGCCCGGGGTGCCTCCGACAATGAGCAGTTCTTC.

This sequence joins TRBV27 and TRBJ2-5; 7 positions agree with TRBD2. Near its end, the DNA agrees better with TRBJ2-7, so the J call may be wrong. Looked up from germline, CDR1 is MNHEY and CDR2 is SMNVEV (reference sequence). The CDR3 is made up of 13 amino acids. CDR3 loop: CASRPAGRYEQYF. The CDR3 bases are TGTGCCAGCAGACCAGCGGGGAGGTACGAGCAGTACTTC.